These 23 T cell receptor beta chains were sequenced from one sample in a study of cytomegalovirus exposure and HLA in healthy donors listed by TCRdb under 2017. The method behind the library was the immunoSEQ multiplex PCR assay. A mixture of 60 forward primers for TCR Vbeta segments and 13 reverse primers for TCR Jbeta segments was used in the multiplex PCR. TCRdb provides this immuneACCESS table in a form limited to in-frame rearrangements. Some clones are lacking; in checked studies, under half of them reflect an unresolved V gene, and why the rest are absent is not known. Counted in this sample were more than 150,000 clones; more than 75% of them appeared once. Of the sample, approximately 0.23% is held by the ten largest clones. The sample taken for sequencing was PBMCs. All receptors derive from a girl under three years old in good health and CMV-seronegative.

The chain joins TRBV18 to TRBJ1-2; TRBD1 is a possible D gene (6 bases). Germline CDR1 KGHSH, CDR2 LQKENI. V lost 1 base, J lost 8 bases, and 14 bases lay in between. The length of the CDR3 is 14 residues. CDR3: CASSPQLQGRGYTF. The CDR3 coding sequence is TGTGCCAGCTCACCACAGCTACAGGGCAGAGGCTACACCTTC.

V gene TRBV7-9 combines with J gene TRBJ2-5, with a tentative D call TRBD2 (6 bases). Germline lookup yields CDR1 SEHNR and CDR2 FQNEAQ (reference sequence). Deletions cut 7 bases from V and 5 bases from J, with 14 bases between. The CDR3 totals 13 residues. The CDR3: CASKEGSGETQYF. The CDR3 nucleotides are TGTGCCAGCAAGGAGGGGAGCGGGGAGACCCAGTACTTC.

The chain employs TRBV4-2 and TRBJ2-5, with 7 bases fitting TRBD2. TRBJ2-7 matches the DNA end more closely, so the J call is doubtful. Germline values: CDR1 LGHNA, CDR2 YNFKEQ. The CDR3 length is 14 residues. The CDR3 nucleotides read TGTGCCAGCAGCCCAGGACTAGGCGCCTACGAGCAGTACTTC. Amino acids: CASSPGLGAYEQYF.

The gene calls are TRBV30 and TRBJ2-3; D unclear. From germline, CDR1 is GTSNPN and CDR2 SVGIG (reference sequence). V was trimmed by 3 bases and J by 2 bases, leaving 6 bases between them. This CDR3 spans 12 amino acids. The CDR3, as DNA: TGTGCCTGGAGATCCTACACAGATACGCAGTATTTT. It specifies CAWRSYTDTQYF.

The V and J genes are TRBV27 and TRBJ2-1; 8 bases are a match to TRBD2. The CDR3 loop spans 16 amino acids. The germline V gene encodes CDR1 MNHEY and CDR2 SMNVEV (reference sequence). Trimming took 4 bases from V and 5 from J; bases not matched to a gene: 10. CDR3 sequence: CASSSRPGLDHNEQFF. CDR3 DNA sequence: TGTGCCAGCAGTTCGCGCCCGGGACTAGACCACAATGAGCAGTTCTTC.

This sequence joins TRBV19 and TRBJ2-1; perhaps TRBD1 as D (5 bases). Germline V lookup: CDR1 LNHDA, CDR2 SQIVND (reference sequence). The length of the CDR3 is 13 residues. Trimming took off 2 bases at V and 5 bases at J, with 7 bases between the two ends. The CDR3 DNA reads TGTGCCAGTAGTATATCACAGGACAATGAGCAGTTCTTC. It translates to CASSISQDNEQFF. The variable domain in full, completed from reference TRBV19 and TRBJ2-1, reads DGGITQSPKYLFRKEGQNVTLSCEQNLNHDAMYWYRQDPGQGLRLIYYSQIVNDFQKGDIAEGYSVSREKKESFPLTVTSAQKNPTAFYLCASSISQDNEQFFGPGTRLTVL.

V and J are TRBV5-4 and TRBJ2-5; 8 bases agree with TRBD1. In germline, CDR1 is SGHNT, CDR2 YYREEE (reference sequence). V shed 2 bases, J shed 1 base, and the junction held 10 bases outside the gene matches. The CDR3 spans 17 residues. CDR3 sequence: CASSLGGQGAFQETQYF. The CDR3 DNA sequence: TGTGCCAGCAGCTTAGGAGGCCAGGGGGCTTTCCAAGAGACCCAGTACTTC.

Comment on this clone: The same CDR3 also results from other DNA sequences found in this sample. This sequence joins TRBV27 and TRBJ2-7; a weak D match, TRBD2 (6 bases). V lost 3 bases, J lost 0 bases, and 9 bases lay in between. This CDR3 is 14 amino acids long. Germline lookup yields CDR1 MNHEY and CDR2 SMNVEV (reference sequence). In DNA form, the CDR3 reads TGTGCCAGCAGTTTTGCGGGAACCTCCTACGAGCAGTACTTC. Translation: CASSFAGTSYEQYF.

In its sample, this clone was seen once. The chain uses TRBV2 and TRBJ2-7; 8 nucleotides line up with TRBD2. The V gene's germline CDR1 is SNHLY and CDR2 FYNNEI. J gave up 3 bases and V 3 bases, and 4 bases lay outside the gene matches. The CDR3 loop spans 14 amino acids. The CDR3 here is CASSDDGGGYEQYF. The CDR3 DNA reads TGTGCCAGCAGTGATGACGGGGGGGGCTACGAGCAGTACTTC.

This clone was seen a handful of times. The V gene is TRBV15, the J gene TRBJ2-1, with 7 bases aligning to TRBD1. Germline CDR1 and CDR2: LNHNV and YYDKDF (reference sequence). The CDR3 contains 15 residues. V was clipped by 0 bases and J by 4 bases; unmatched bases: 3. CDR3 protein: CATSRDAGGYNEQFF. As DNA, the CDR3 is TGTGCCACCAGCAGAGATGCAGGGGGTTACAATGAGCAGTTCTTC.

The J gene is TRBJ2-3, the V gene TRBV15; D is unclear. This CDR3 has 15 residues. Germline assignment: CDR1 LNHNV and CDR2 YYDKDF (reference sequence). Trimming took 0 bases from V and 3 from J, leaving 10 bases between them. The CDR3 is CATSRERPSTDTQYF. The CDR3 region has the DNA TGTGCCACCAGCAGAGAACGTCCTAGTACAGATACGCAGTATTTT.

This clone showed up just a few times. This chain uses TRBV5-6 with TRBJ2-1, with D hard to call. The V end was cut by 0 bases, the J end by 7 bases, with 5 bases between. This CDR3 comprises 12 residues. Germline lookup yields CDR1 SGHDT and CDR2 YYEEEE. The CDR3 region is CASSLGRNEQFF. The CDR3 region has the DNA TGTGCCAGCAGCTTGGGCAGGAATGAGCAGTTCTTC.

This clone was seen a single time. This chain uses TRBV30 with TRBJ2-3; D gene unclear. This CDR3 comprises 17 residues. Trimming took off 0 bases at V and 0 bases at J, with 16 bases between the two ends. Germline loops: CDR1 GTSNPN, CDR2 SVGIG (reference sequence). CDR3 residues: CAWSVSPSGSSTDTQYF. The CDR3 DNA sequence: TGTGCCTGGAGTGTATCCCCCTCAGGTTCTAGCACAGATACGCAGTATTTT.

For the CDR3, the DNA is TGTGCCACCGGTTACCAAGAGACCCAGTACTTC. Translated: CATGYQETQYF. V and J are TRBV27 and TRBJ2-5; D uncertain. Germline loops: CDR1 MNHEY, CDR2 SMNVEV (reference sequence). V was cut by 10 bases and J by 0 bases, with 6 bases left in between. The CDR3 contains 11 residues.

The chain uses TRBV4-3 and TRBJ2-2; D is possibly TRBD1 (5 bases). Germline lookup yields CDR1 LGHNA and CDR2 YSLEER. The CDR3 is 15 residues long. V lost 5 bases and J lost 1, with 11 bases in between. The CDR3 bases are TGCGCCAGCAGCGACCCCGGACAGAACACCGGGGAGCTGTTTTTT. Its protein product is CASSDPGQNTGELFF.

This chain uses TRBV11-2 with TRBJ2-2; D is uncertain. CDR3 size: 16 residues. The germline gives CDR1 SGHAT, CDR2 FQNNGV. With 2 bases removed from V and 1 base from J, the gap between germline ends came to 11 bases. CDR3 loop: CASSLRPRQNTGELFF. The CDR3 DNA sequence: TGTGCCAGCAGCTTAAGGCCTAGGCAGAACACCGGGGAGCTGTTTTTT.

The CDR3 bases are TGTGCCAGCTCACCATTTGTTCCTAGCGGGAGTACAGATACGCAGTATTTT. This codes for CASSPFVPSGSTDTQYF. The chain couples TRBV18 to TRBJ2-3; 10 bases align to TRBD2. The CDR3 totals 17 residues. Per germline, CDR1 KGHSH and CDR2 LQKENI. Trimming took 2 bases from V and 3 from J; bases not matched to a gene: 8.

CDR3 in DNA: TGCGCCAGCAGCTTGGAAAGCGGGGGGATAGATACGCAGTATTTT. As protein: CASSLESGGIDTQYF. The rearrangement uses TRBV5-1 and TRBJ2-3; TRBD2 aligns across 9 bases. CDR1 and CDR2 from the germline V gene are SGHRS and YFSETQ. CDR3 size: 15 residues. V shed 0 bases and J 5 bases; nucleotides not matched to a gene: 4.

The chain combines TRBV7-9 with TRBJ1-1; D gene ambiguous. The germline V and J ends were trimmed by 1 base and 1 base, with 4 bases remaining between them. The CDR3 is 13 amino acids. Per the germline V gene, CDR1 is SEHNR and CDR2 is FQNEAQ (reference sequence). DNA for the CDR3: TGTGCCAGCAGCTTAGAACAGAACACTGAAGCTTTCTTT. Protein sequence: CASSLEQNTEAFF.

V usage is TRBV4-1 and J usage is TRBJ2-7, with TRBD2 identical over 7 bases. The CDR3 is 17 amino acids. The J segment lost 2 bases and the V segment lost 0 bases, leaving 10 bases of the junction unmatched. CDR1 is MGHRA, CDR2 YSYEKL, per germline. CDR3 sequence reads: CASSQDTGGGSPYEQYF. CDR3 DNA sequence: TGCGCCAGCAGCCAAGATACGGGGGGAGGATCCCCCTACGAGCAGTACTTC.

This sequence joins TRBV4-3 and TRBJ2-5; TRBD2 might be the D (5 bases). This CDR3 has 13 residues. Germline CDR1 is LGHNA and CDR2 is YSLEER. The V and J ends lost 3 bases and 5 bases respectively, with 10 bases between them. In nucleotides, the CDR3 is TGCGCCAGCAGCCATCTCACGGGGGAGACCCAGTACTTC. This translates into CASSHLTGETQYF.

A few counts support this clone. The rearrangement uses TRBV6-1 and TRBJ1-4; 9 nucleotides align to TRBD1. Germline CDR1 reads MNHNS; CDR2 reads SASEGT. V trimming: 6 bases; J trimming: 8 bases; junction bases outside the gene matches: 7. The CDR3 has 14 amino acids. The CDR3 DNA is TGTGCCAGCAGACGACAGGGGGTTGGCGAAAAACTGTTTTTT. The encoded protein is CASRRQGVGEKLFF.

The chain uses TRBV4-1 and TRBJ2-3; D is possibly TRBD2 (6 bases). This CDR3 has 19 amino acids. The ends were cut back, 0 bases at V and 3 bases at J, with 22 bases in the middle. Germline V gene data show CDR1 as MGHRA and CDR2 as YSYEKL. CDR3 sequence (DNA): TGCGCCAGCAGCCAAGAGAGGGCCCCCGAGGCAGGGAGGACAGATACGCAGTATTTT. This encodes CASSQERAPEAGRTDTQYF.